The next 10 T cell receptor beta chains were all read from a single sample in a study of blood T cell repertoires in COVID-19. Sequencing used immunoSEQ multiplex PCR; TCRdb keeps in-frame clones, though not all of them. Of 90,000 to 120,000 clones in the sample, approximately 79% were seen once. The sequencing input was peripheral blood. The receptor set was obtained from a man aged 65 to 85 with active or convalescent COVID-19.

The rearrangement joins TRBV5-4 to TRBJ2-1, with D unresolved. The V end lost 4 bases, the J end lost 7 bases, and 9 bases lay between the germline ends. Germline V gene lookup returns CDR1 SGHNT and CDR2 YYREEE (reference sequence). The length of the CDR3 is 12 residues. The CDR3 DNA follows: TGTGCCAGCAGCCGTAGCCAGAATGAGCAGTTCTTC. Its protein product is CASSRSQNEQFF.

V and J are TRBV5-5 and TRBJ1-1; TRBD1 matches at 7 bases. V shed 4 bases and J 7 bases; nucleotides not matched to a gene: 13. Germline V gene data show CDR1 as SGHKS and CDR2 as YYEKEE (reference sequence). CDR3 length equals 15 residues. CDR3 in DNA: TGTGCCAGCAGCCCAGGTCGGGACAGCGTTTTTGAAGCTTTCTTT. This translates into CASSPGRDSVFEAFF.

This rearrangement joins TRBV30 to TRBJ1-1; D is unclear. The ends were cut back, 3 bases at V and 0 bases at J, with 5 bases in the middle. The CDR3 is 12 residues long. Germline V lookup: CDR1 GTSNPN, CDR2 SVGIG (reference sequence). The CDR3 sequence: CAWSLMNTEAFF. The CDR3 bases are TGTGCCTGGAGCCTTATGAACACTGAAGCTTTCTTT.

This clone appeared a few times. This sequence joins TRBV12-3 or TRBV12-4 and TRBJ1-2, with unresolved D. Trimming left V 5 bases short and J 4 bases short, with 11 bases between. The CDR3 runs to 13 residues. CDR3 in DNA: TGTGCCAGCAGTGGTACGACAACCTATGGCTACACCTTC. Translated, it gives CASSGTTTYGYTF.

The gene calls are TRBV2 and TRBJ2-1; the D gene is possibly TRBD1 (5 bases). The germline V gene has CDR1 SNHLY and CDR2 FYNNEI. The CDR3 contains 14 residues. Trimming removed 5 bases from V and 7 bases from J, with 15 bases in between. The CDR3 spells CASSQDSSLNEQFF. CDR3 sequence (DNA): TGTGCCAGCAGTCAAGACAGCTCCCTTAATGAGCAGTTCTTC.

This clone has just a few counts. The rearrangement uses TRBV7-9 and TRBJ2-5, with D possibly being TRBD2 (5 bases). V lost 4 bases to trimming and J lost 5 bases, with 11 bases between them. The CDR3 loop spans 13 amino acids. The germline V gene encodes CDR1 SEHNR and CDR2 FQNEAQ (reference sequence). CDR3 in amino acids: CASSSLASETQYF. CDR3 DNA: TGTGCCAGCAGCTCCCTAGCTTCGGAGACCCAGTACTTC. The full variable domain, its missing parts supplied by reference TRBV7-9 and TRBJ2-5, is DTGVSQNPRHKITKRGQNVTFRCDPISEHNRLYWYRQTLGQGPEFLTYFQNEAQLEKSRLLSDRFSAERPKGSFSTLEIQRTEQGDSAMYLCASSSLASETQYFGPGTRLLVL.

V is TRBV7-9 and J is TRBJ1-2, with D possibly matching TRBD1 (5 bases). Trimming left V 3 bases short and J 8 bases short, with 13 bases between. This CDR3 region has 13 residues. Germline CDR1 is SEHNR and CDR2 is FQNEAQ (reference sequence). The CDR3 region has the DNA TGTGCCAGCAGCTTTGGAGGGGTCGGAGGCTACACCTTC. Protein product: CASSFGGVGGYTF.

Concerning this clone: One junction end does not reproduce the germline sequence, and a read error may be involved. The rearrangement uses TRBV5-4 and TRBJ1-4; TRBD1 matches at 9 bases. Germline CDR1 SGHNT, CDR2 YYREEE (reference sequence). The CDR3 loop spans 14 amino acids. The CDR3 bases are TGTGCCAACAGCCTGGGACAGGGTGAGGAAAAACTGTTTTTT. The encoded protein is CANSLGQGEEKLFF.

This clone was found a few times. J is TRBJ2-1 and V is TRBV7-9, with 10 bases that match TRBD2. The germline gives CDR1 SEHNR, CDR2 FQNEAQ (reference sequence). This CDR3 has 14 residues. Losses at the gene ends were 7 bases for V and 10 bases for J; bases not matched to a gene: 10. CDR3 protein: CASTSGGATGEQFF. CDR3 in DNA: TGTGCCAGCACAAGCGGGGGGGCCACGGGAGAGCAGTTCTTC.

The CDR3 region is CASRRTGNTETQYF. The CDR3 DNA sequence: TGTGCCAGCAGGAGGACAGGGAATACAGAGACCCAGTACTTC. The chain joins TRBV6-6 to TRBJ2-5; 8 nucleotides align to TRBD1. The CDR3 is 14 residues long. J was trimmed by 4 bases and V by 6 bases; bases with no gene match: 7. Germline CDR1 and CDR2: MNHNY and SVGAGI (reference sequence).